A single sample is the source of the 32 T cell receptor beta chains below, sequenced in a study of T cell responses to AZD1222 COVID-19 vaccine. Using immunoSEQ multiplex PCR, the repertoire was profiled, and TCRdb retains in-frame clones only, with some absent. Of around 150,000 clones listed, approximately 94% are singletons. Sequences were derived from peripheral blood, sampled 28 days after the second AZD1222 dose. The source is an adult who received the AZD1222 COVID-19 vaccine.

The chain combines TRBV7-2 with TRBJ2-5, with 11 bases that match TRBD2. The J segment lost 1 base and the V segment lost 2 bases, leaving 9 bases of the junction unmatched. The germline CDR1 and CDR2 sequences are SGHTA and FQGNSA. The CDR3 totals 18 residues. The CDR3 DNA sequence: TGTGCCAGCAGCTTAAACCCGCATAGCGGGAGGGCCCAAGAGACCCAGTACTTC. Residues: CASSLNPHSGRAQETQYF.

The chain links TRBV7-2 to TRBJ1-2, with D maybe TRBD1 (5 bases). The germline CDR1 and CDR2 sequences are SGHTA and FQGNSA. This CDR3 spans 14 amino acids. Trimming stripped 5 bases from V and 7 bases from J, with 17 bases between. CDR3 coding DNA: TGTGCCAGCAGCCCGAGGGACCCCGGGGGTGGCTACACCTTC. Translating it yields CASSPRDPGGGYTF.

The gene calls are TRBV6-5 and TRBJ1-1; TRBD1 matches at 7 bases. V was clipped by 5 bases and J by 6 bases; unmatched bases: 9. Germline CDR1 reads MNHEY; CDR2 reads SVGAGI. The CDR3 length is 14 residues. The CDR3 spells CASSQSGGTSEAFF. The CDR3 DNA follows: TGTGCCAGCAGTCAGTCAGGGGGAACCTCTGAAGCTTTCTTT.

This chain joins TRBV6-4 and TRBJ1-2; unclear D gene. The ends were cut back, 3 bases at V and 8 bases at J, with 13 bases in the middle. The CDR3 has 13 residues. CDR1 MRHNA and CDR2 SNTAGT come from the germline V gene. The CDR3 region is CASSEGEGPGYTF. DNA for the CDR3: TGTGCCAGCAGTGAGGGCGAGGGTCCCGGCTACACCTTC.

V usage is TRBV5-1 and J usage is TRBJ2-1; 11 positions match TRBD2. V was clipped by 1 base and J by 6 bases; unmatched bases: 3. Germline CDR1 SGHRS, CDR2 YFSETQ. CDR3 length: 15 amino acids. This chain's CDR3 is CASSLTSGSFNEQFF. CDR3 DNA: TGCGCCAGCAGCTTGACTAGCGGGAGTTTCAATGAGCAGTTCTTC.

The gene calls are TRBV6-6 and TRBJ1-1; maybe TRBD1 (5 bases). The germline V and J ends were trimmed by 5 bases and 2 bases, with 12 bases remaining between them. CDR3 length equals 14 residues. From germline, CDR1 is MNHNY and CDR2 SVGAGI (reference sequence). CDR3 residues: CASSPVDSNTEAFF. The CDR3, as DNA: TGTGCCAGCAGTCCCGTCGACAGTAACACTGAAGCTTTCTTT.

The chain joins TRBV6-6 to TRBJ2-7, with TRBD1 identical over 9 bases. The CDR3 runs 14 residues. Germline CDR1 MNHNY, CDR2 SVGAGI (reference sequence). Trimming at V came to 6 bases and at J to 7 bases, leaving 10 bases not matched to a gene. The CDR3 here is CASSSGQGFGEQYF. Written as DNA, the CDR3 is TGTGCCAGCAGCTCGGGACAGGGCTTCGGGGAGCAGTACTTC.

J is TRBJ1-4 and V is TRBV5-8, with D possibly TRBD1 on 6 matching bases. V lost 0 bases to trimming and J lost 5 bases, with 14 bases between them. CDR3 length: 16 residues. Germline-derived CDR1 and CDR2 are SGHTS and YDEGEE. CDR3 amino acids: CASSLALGGPNEKLFF. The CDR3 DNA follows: TGTGCCAGCAGCTTGGCTCTGGGGGGGCCGAATGAAAAACTGTTTTTT.

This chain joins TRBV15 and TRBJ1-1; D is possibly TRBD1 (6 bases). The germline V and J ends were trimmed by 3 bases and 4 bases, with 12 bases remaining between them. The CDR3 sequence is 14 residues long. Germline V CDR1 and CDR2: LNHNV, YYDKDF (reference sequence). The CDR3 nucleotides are TGTGCCACCAGCAGGACAGGTAGTTTCACTGAAGCTTTCTTT. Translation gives CATSRTGSFTEAFF.

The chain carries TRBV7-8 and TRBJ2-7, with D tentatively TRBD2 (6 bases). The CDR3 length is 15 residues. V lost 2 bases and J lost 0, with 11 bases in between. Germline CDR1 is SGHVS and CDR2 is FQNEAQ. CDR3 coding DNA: TGTGCCAGCAGCTTATCTCCGGGAGACTCCTACGAGCAGTACTTC. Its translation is CASSLSPGDSYEQYF.

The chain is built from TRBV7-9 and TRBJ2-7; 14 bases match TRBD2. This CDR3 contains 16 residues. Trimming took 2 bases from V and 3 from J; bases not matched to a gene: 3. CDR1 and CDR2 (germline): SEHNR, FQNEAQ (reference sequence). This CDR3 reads CASSLRTSGRSYEQYF. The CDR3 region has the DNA TGTGCCAGCAGCTTAAGGACTAGCGGGAGGAGCTACGAGCAGTACTTC.

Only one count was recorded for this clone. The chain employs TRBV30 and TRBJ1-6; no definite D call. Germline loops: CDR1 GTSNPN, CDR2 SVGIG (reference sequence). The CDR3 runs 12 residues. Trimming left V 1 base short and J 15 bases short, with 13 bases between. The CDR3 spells CAWSGGGSNLHF. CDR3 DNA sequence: TGTGCCTGGAGTGGGGGAGGTTCAAACCTCCACTTT.

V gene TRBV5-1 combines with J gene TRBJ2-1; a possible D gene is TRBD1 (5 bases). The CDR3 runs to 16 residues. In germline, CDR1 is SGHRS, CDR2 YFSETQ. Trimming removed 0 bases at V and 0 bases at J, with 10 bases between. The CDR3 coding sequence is TGCGCCAGCAGCTTGGTACAGGCCAGCTCCTACAATGAGCAGTTCTTC. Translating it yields CASSLVQASSYNEQFF.

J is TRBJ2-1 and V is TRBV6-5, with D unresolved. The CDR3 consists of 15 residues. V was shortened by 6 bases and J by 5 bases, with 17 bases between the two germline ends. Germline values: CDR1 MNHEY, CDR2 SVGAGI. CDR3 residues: CASSLRGPADNEQFF. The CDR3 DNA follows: TGTGCCAGCAGCCTGCGTGGGCCTGCAGACAATGAGCAGTTCTTC.

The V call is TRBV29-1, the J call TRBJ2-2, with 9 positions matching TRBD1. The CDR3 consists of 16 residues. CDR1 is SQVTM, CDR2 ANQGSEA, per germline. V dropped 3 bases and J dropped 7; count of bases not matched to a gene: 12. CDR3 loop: CSVDPTGGAGIGELFF. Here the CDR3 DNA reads TGCAGCGTTGACCCCACAGGGGGCGCCGGCATCGGGGAGCTGTTTTTT.

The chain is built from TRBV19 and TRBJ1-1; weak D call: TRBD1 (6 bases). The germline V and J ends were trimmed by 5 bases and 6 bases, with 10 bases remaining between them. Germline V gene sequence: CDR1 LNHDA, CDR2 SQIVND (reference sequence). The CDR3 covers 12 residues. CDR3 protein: CASSWAGAEAFF. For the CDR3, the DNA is TGTGCCAGTAGTTGGGCAGGGGCTGAAGCTTTCTTT. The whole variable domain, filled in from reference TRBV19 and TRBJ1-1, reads DGGITQSPKYLFRKEGQNVTLSCEQNLNHDAMYWYRQDPGQGLRLIYYSQIVNDFQKGDIAEGYSVSREKKESFPLTVTSAQKNPTAFYLCASSWAGAEAFFGQGTRLTVV.

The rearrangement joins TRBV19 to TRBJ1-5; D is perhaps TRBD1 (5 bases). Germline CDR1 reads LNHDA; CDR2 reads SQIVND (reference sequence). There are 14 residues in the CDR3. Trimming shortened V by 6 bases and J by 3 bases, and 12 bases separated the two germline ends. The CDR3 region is CASREGRINQPQHF. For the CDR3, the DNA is TGTGCCAGTAGAGAGGGACGAATCAATCAGCCCCAGCATTTT.

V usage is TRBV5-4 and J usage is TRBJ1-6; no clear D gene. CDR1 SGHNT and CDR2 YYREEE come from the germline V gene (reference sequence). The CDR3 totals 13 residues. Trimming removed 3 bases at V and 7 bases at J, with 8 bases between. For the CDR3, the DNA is TGTGCCAGCAGCTGGGCGGTAAATTCACCCCTCCACTTT. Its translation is CASSWAVNSPLHF.

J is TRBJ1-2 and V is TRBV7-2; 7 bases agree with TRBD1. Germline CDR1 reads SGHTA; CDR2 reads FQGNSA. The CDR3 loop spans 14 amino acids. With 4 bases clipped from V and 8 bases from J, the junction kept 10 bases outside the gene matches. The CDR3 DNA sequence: TGTGCCAGCAGCTCTGGACAGGCCTCTGGGGGCTACACCTTC. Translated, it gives CASSSGQASGGYTF.

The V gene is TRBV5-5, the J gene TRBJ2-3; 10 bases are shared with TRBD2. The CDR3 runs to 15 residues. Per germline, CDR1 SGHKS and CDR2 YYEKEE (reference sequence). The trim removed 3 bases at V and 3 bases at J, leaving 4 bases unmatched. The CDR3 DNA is TGTGCCAGCAGCTCTAGCGGGAGAGAAACAGATACGCAGTATTTT. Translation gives CASSSSGRETDTQYF.

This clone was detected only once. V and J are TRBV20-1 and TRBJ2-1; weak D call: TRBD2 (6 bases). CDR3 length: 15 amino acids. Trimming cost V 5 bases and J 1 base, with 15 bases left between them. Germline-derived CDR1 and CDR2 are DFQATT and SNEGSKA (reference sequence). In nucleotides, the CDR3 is TGCAGTGCTGGTGGGACTCTAGTATCCTACAATGAGCAGTTCTTC. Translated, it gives CSAGGTLVSYNEQFF.

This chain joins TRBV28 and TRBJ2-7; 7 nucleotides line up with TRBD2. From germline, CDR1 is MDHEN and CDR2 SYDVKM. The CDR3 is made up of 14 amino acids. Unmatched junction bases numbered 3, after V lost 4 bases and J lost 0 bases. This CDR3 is CASSWTGGSYEQYF. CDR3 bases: TGTGCCAGCAGTTGGACGGGAGGCTCCTACGAGCAGTACTTC.

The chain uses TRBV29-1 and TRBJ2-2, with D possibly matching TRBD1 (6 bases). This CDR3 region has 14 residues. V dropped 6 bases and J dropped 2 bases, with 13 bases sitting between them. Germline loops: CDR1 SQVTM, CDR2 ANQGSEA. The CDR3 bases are TGCAGCGTGTCTACAGGGTTAAACACCGGGGAGCTGTTTTTT. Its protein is CSVSTGLNTGELFF.

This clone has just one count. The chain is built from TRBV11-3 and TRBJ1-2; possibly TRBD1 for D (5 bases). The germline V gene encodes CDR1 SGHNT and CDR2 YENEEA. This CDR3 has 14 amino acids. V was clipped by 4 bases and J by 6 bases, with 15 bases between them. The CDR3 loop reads CASSSAGGGNGYTF. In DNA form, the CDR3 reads TGTGCCAGCAGCTCGGCGGGGGGAGGGAATGGCTACACCTTC.

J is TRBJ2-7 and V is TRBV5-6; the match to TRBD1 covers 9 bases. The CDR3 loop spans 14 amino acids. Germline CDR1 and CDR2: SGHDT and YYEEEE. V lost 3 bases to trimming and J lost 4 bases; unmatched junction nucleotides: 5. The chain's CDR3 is CASSSRDREYEQYF. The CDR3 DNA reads TGTGCCAGCAGCTCCCGGGACAGGGAATACGAGCAGTACTTC.

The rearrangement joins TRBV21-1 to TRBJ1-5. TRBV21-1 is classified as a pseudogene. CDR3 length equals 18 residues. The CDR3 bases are TGTGCCAGCAGCAAAGGAGGCGGGGTAGGAAGGAGCAATCAGCCCCAGCATTTT. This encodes CASSKGGGVGRSNQPQHF.

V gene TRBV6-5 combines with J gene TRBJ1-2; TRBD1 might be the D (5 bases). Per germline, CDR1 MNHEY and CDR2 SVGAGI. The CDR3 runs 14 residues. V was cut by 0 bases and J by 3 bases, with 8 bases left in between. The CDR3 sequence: CASSYSPGYYGYTF. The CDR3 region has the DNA TGTGCCAGCAGTTACTCCCCAGGGTACTATGGCTACACCTTC.

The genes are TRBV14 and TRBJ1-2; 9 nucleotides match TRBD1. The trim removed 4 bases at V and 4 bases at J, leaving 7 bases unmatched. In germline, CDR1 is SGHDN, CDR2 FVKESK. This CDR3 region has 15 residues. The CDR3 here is CASSPLQGALYGYTF. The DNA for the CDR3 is TGTGCCAGCAGCCCACTACAGGGGGCTCTCTATGGCTACACCTTC.

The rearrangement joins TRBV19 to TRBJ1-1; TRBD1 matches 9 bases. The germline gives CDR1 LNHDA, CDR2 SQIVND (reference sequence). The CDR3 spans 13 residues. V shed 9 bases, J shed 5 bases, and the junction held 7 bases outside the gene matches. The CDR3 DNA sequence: TGTGCCAGCTCTAGACAGGGGGGAACTGAAGCTTTCTTT. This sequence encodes CASSRQGGTEAFF.

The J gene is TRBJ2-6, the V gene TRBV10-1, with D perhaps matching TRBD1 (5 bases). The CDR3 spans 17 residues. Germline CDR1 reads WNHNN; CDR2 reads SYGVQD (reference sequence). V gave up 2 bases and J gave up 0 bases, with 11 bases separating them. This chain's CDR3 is CASSENRHLSGANVLTF. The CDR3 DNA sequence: TGCGCCAGCAGTGAGAACAGGCACCTCTCTGGGGCCAACGTCCTGACTTTC.

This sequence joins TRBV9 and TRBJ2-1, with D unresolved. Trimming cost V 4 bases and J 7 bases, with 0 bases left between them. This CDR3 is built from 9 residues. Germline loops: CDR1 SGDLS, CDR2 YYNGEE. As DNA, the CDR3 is TGTGCCAGCAGCAATGAGCAGTTCTTC. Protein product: CASSNEQFF.

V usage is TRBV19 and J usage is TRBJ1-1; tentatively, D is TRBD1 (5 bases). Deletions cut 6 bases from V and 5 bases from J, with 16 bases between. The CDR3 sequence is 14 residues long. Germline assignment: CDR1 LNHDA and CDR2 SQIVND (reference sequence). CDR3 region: CASRPGLRGTEAFF. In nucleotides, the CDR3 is TGTGCCAGTAGGCCGGGACTTCGGGGGACTGAAGCTTTCTTT.